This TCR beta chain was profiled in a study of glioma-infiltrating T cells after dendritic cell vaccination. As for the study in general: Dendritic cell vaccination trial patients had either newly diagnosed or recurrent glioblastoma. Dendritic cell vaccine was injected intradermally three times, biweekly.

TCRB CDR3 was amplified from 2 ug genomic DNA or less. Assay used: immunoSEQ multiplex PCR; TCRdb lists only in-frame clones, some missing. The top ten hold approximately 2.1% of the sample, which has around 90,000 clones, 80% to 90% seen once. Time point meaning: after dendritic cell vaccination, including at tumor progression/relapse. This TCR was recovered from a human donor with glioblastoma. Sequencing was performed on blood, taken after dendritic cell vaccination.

The CDR3 reads CASSPLTGLGQGSGQQYF. CDR3 coding DNA: TGCGCCAGCAGCCCTTTGACCGGATTAGGGCAGGGTTCGGGCCAGCAGTACTTC. The J gene is TRBJ2-7, the V gene TRBV5-1, with D possibly matching TRBD1 (5 bases). The V gene's germline CDR1 is SGHRS and CDR2 YFSETQ. This CDR3 comprises 18 residues. V lost 4 bases and J lost 8, with 31 bases in between.